This TCR beta chain was captured in a study of blood T cell repertoires in COVID-19. Across the study: PBMCs, B-cell-depleted T cells, or T cells were the source of the cDNA or gDNA that made up the material.

Participants, roughly 18 to 90 years old, spanned around 25 US areas. Membership in each cohort depended on participant-reported clinical history. Method: immunoSEQ multiplex PCR; TCRdb's copy keeps in-frame clones and lacks some. This repertoire shows 300,000 to 400,000 clones, 65% to 90% found once; its top ten account for approximately 4%. The sequence derives from a woman between 40 and 55 years old with acute COVID-19. Sequenced: PBMCs or T cells enriched from blood (not recorded which).

The CDR3 protein is CASRDNYNEQFF. CDR3 nucleotide sequence: TGTGCCAGCAGGGACAATTACAATGAGCAGTTCTTC. The chain employs TRBV6-5 and TRBJ2-1; maybe TRBD1 (5 bases). Germline V gene lookup returns CDR1 MNHEY and CDR2 SVGAGI. The CDR3 is 12 amino acids. Deletions cut 6 bases from V and 4 bases from J, with 7 bases between.